This TCR beta chain was identified in a study of beta chain features in type 1 diabetes. Purity exceeded 98% in all sorted populations. The entirety of the isolated RNA underwent reverse transcription, so expressed TCRB transcripts were sequenced. Method: immunoSEQ multiplex PCR; TCRdb's copy keeps in-frame clones and lacks some. The sample yields roughly 330,000 clones, about 14% seen once. A remark on this clone: Antigen: not known.

Per the germline V gene, CDR1 is SGHRS and CDR2 is YFSETQ. Trimming stripped 0 bases from V and 0 bases from J, with 13 bases between. The CDR3 totals 16 residues. Study-level results: Type 1 diabetes patients had TCRB CDR3s that were shorter (moderately but significantly so) in all four CD4+ subsets. Whether HLA type affects TCRB rearrangement stayed undetermined in the present work.

This chain uses TRBV5-1 with TRBJ2-7; no clear D. This sequence was found in a woman between 18 and 29 years old with type 1 diabetes. Sequencing used naive CD4+ T cells from blood. The CDR3 is CASSLGSPRASYEQYF. CDR3 DNA: TGCGCCAGCAGCTTGGGGAGTCCCCGAGCCTCCTACGAGCAGTACTTC.